These 5 T cell receptor beta chains originate from one sample sequenced in a study of blood T cells in healthy people across ages. With a J-beta primer mix and a sample-barcoded 5' primer, a second PCR ran about 7 to 12 cycles. TCRdb called the 5' RACE reads again in MiXCR, with one record for every CDR3 protein. The repertoire has about 800,000 distinct CDR3 sequences, around a quarter of them found once; the top ten carry 3% to 4%. The data were also submitted as part of a second study, on T cells of mothers and their children.

The sample was blood. The receptors originated from a boy younger than 18 in good health.

This clonotype was found a few times. The J gene is TRBJ1-4, the V gene TRBV12-3 or TRBV12-4; D gene uncertain. The CDR3 sequence is 14 residues long. V was pared by 3 bases and J by 3 bases, with 8 bases between. The CDR3 bases are TGTGCCAGCAGTTTGGCACATTCTAATGAAAAACTGTTTTTT. Protein product: CASSLAHSNEKLFF.

V is TRBV4-3 and J is TRBJ2-5, with TRBD2 matching 8 bases. TRBJ2-7 explains the end of the DNA better; the J call may be wrong. The CDR3 extends over 16 amino acids. The germline gives CDR1 LGHNA, CDR2 YSLEER. Written as DNA, the CDR3 is TGCGCCAGCAGCCAAGTTGCAGCGGGGGTCTCCTACGAGCAGTACTTC. Its translation is CASSQVAAGVSYEQYF.

The chain joins TRBV30 to TRBJ2-5; 9 bases map to TRBD1. The last part of the DNA fits TRBJ2-7 better; the J call may be wrong. The germline CDR1 and CDR2 sequences are GTSNPN and SVGIG (reference sequence). The CDR3 has 12 residues. The CDR3 is CAWGTGSYEQYF. CDR3 nucleotide sequence: TGTGCCTGGGGGACAGGGTCCTACGAGCAGTACTTC.

A few counts support this clonotype. A read error may produce the germline difference seen at one junction end. The chain recombines TRBV28 with TRBJ2-3; possible D gene TRBD1, 5 bases. Looked up from germline, CDR1 is MDHEN and CDR2 is SYDVKM. The CDR3 extends over 15 amino acids. CDR3 region: CAGSLYGRGTDTQYF. For the CDR3, the DNA is TGTGCCGGCAGTTTATACGGCAGGGGCACAGATACGCAGTATTTT. Full variable domain (rest looked up from reference TRBV28 and TRBJ2-3): DVKVTQSSRYLVKRTGEKVFLECVQDMDHENMFWYRQDPGLGLRLIYFSYDVKMKEKGDIPEGYSVSREKKERFSLILESASTNQTSMYLCAGSLYGRGTDTQYFGPGTRLTVL.

CDR3 coding DNA: TGCGCCAGCAGCTTGCGCGGGGGGAACAATGAGCAGTTCTTC. This encodes CASSLRGGNNEQFF. V gene TRBV5-1 combines with J gene TRBJ2-1; TRBD2 aligns across 8 bases. The V segment lost 1 base and the J segment 5 bases; nucleotides outside the gene matches: 2. Germline CDR1 SGHRS, CDR2 YFSETQ. This CDR3 has 14 residues.